This passage covers 5 T cell receptor beta chains from one sample sequenced in a study of radiotherapy plus CTLA-4 blockade in lung cancer. This table comes from immunoSEQ multiplex PCR, and its TCRdb copy is limited to in-frame clones, with some not included. The sample lists some 100,000 clones, about 77% seen once, with approximately 5.2% in the top ten. The input for sequencing was peripheral blood, taken from a patient treated with radiotherapy plus ipilimumab. Receptor source: a human donor with non-small cell lung cancer who had a partial response to radiotherapy plus ipilimumab.

This chain connects TRBV5-1 to TRBJ1-2; 7 bases agree with TRBD1. The CDR3 extends over 15 amino acids. Per the germline V gene, CDR1 is SGHRS and CDR2 is YFSETQ. V was clipped by 2 bases and J by 8 bases; unmatched bases: 12. The DNA for the CDR3 is TGCGCCAGCAGCTTCCAACAGGGGACCCGCGACGGCTACACCTTC. Translation: CASSFQQGTRDGYTF.

The rearrangement joins TRBV29-1 to TRBJ1-2; 10 positions agree with TRBD1. Germline V CDR1 and CDR2: SQVTM, ANQGSEA. The CDR3 is 15 residues long. Trimming at V came to 8 bases and at J to 6 bases, leaving 15 bases not matched to a gene. Written as DNA, the CDR3 is TGCAGCTTAGGAACCTACTCCGGGACAGGGGATGGCTACACCTTC. Encoded protein: CSLGTYSGTGDGYTF. Drawing the rest from reference TRBV29-1 and TRBJ1-2, the complete variable domain is SAVISQKPSRDICQRGTSLTIQCQVDSQVTMMFWYRQQPGQSLTLIATANQGSEATYESGFVIDKFPISRPNLTFSTLTVSNMSPEDSSIYLCSLGTYSGTGDGYTFGSGTRLTVV.

This clone showed up just once. The chain is built from TRBV5-1 and TRBJ1-2; possible D gene TRBD1, 5 bases. The germline V gene encodes CDR1 SGHRS and CDR2 YFSETQ. V lost 0 bases and J 2 bases, leaving 8 bases between the germline ends. The CDR3 extends over 14 amino acids. CDR3 amino acids: CASSLGTNNYGYTF. For the CDR3, the DNA is TGCGCCAGCAGCTTGGGGACAAACAACTATGGCTACACCTTC.

The chain couples TRBV2 to TRBJ2-5; 8 nucleotides agree with TRBD2. V lost 5 bases to trimming and J lost 2 bases; unmatched junction nucleotides: 7. CDR1 SNHLY and CDR2 FYNNEI come from the germline V gene. The CDR3 is made up of 15 amino acids. The CDR3 DNA sequence: TGTGCCAGCAGTATAGCGGGAAGGACGCAAGAGACCCAGTACTTC. It translates to CASSIAGRTQETQYF.

This clone came up a few times. The chain has TRBV7-2 and TRBJ1-3; the match to TRBD1 covers 7 bases. V lost 5 bases to trimming and J lost 1 base; unmatched junction nucleotides: 11. CDR1 is SGHTA and CDR2 is FQGNSA in the germline V gene. This CDR3 is built from 17 residues. CDR3 amino acids: CASSPDRPLRSGNTIYF. CDR3 DNA sequence: TGTGCCAGCAGCCCGGACAGGCCACTACGATCTGGAAACACCATATATTTT.